Given below is one T cell receptor (beta chain) in context. This clone came up a few times. Its antigen is not yet known. No qualities accompany the bases; no much larger clone lies one base away. This entry belongs to a study of blood T cell repertoires in COVID-19 (dated by TCRdb to 2019 to 2021). Context from the whole study: Samples from collaborators originated in the United States, Italy and Spain and spanned both the acute and convalescent phases of COVID-19. Samples came from the ongoing ImmuneRACE study (first 160 participants) plus 1,254 subjects from 6 global collaborators. Sample metadata almost always included a de-identified subject ID, COVID-19 status, age in years and sex. Subjects who had been exposed to COVID-19, were actively infected with it, or had recovered from it provided the deeply sampled blood TCRbeta repertoires that made up the dataset. A freely available public database, intended as a resource for researchers studying the immune response to SARS-CoV-2, is where the repertoires were released. The prospective study material was composed of cDNA or gDNA derived from T cells, B-cell-depleted T cells, or PBMCs. Where available, HLA class I and class II types were obtained from metadata supplied by the sample provider rather than from assay-based typing.

The paper as a whole reports these results and caveats: The quantity of clinical and demographic metadata differed by source and by participant and was supplied without curation.

Samples from volunteer blood donors who had recovered from COVID-19 were contributed by a second Seattle source. Each collaborating institution followed its own protocols to collect whole blood in K2EDTA tubes. For TCRbeta analysis, collaborator samples were shipped as frozen whole blood, as isolated PBMCs, or as DNA extracted from either sample type. V is cut back by 4 bases and J by 5 bases, with 5 bases in the junction unmatched. The CDR3 goes from the cysteine to the phenylalanine over 14 residues. Only the CDR3 DNA stays, 42 bases, in frame from base 1. CDR1 and CDR2 are drawn from the germline V gene (reference sequence): LNHNV, YYDKDF. TCRbeta CDR3 regions were amplified from genomic DNA by means of the immunoSEQ Assay, a bias-controlled multiplex PCR. In the source study's methods: The number of nucleated cells in each sample was estimated by amplification of reference gene primers within the assay. To quantify the absolute abundance of each unique TCRbeta CDR3 rearrangement, sequence reads were collapsed and filtered. For each sample, productive Simpson clonality was calculated as the square root of Simpson's diversity index over productive rearrangements. Entries here come from immuneACCESS through TCRdb and include only in-frame sequences with V and J called. Some clones fail to appear in such tables; in the studies checked, an unresolved V gene covers under half of the shortfall, and the cause of the remainder is unknown. That table gives V, J and clone size, and the DNA gave D and trimming. The sample table holds hundreds of thousands of clones, of which about 89% were seen once. The top ten clonotypes cover about 1.6% of the sample.

Material for sequencing was peripheral blood. The rearrangement combines TRBV15 with TRBJ1-1, with TRBD1 identical over 9 junction bases. The sequence was collected from a woman in her forties who had recovered from COVID-19. CDR3 loop: CATSNYRGPTEAFF. DNA sequence: TGTGCCACCAGCAATTACAGGGGGCCAACTGAAGCTTTCTTT.